One sample yielded the 17 T cell receptor beta chains listed below, sequenced in a study of PD-1 blockade in classical Hodgkin lymphoma. The table came from immunoSEQ multiplex PCR; TCRdb's copy has only in-frame clones and leaves some out. The data show tens of thousands of clones, with about 83% seen just once and about 15% held by the top ten. Time point meaning: cycle 4 day 1 (C4D1), after about 6 weeks of nivolumab. In every patient, relapse followed autologous stem cell transplantation, while exposure to brentuximab vedotin differed. This sample comprised peripheral blood mononuclear cells (PBMCs), obtained before the fourth cycle of nivolumab. These receptors all come from a human donor with classical Hodgkin lymphoma.

In this sample, this clone turned up once. V usage is TRBV10-3 and J usage is TRBJ2-1; TRBD2 might be the D (6 bases). The V end was cut by 10 bases, the J end by 3 bases, with 16 bases between. In germline, CDR1 is ENHRY, CDR2 SYGVKD. The length of the CDR3 is 14 residues. CDR3 residues: CATYPGTGYNEQFF. CDR3 nucleotides: TGTGCCACCTACCCCGGGACTGGCTACAATGAGCAGTTCTTC.

V usage is TRBV10-3 and J usage is TRBJ2-6, with a weak D call TRBD2 (6 bases). The CDR3 totals 17 residues. In germline, CDR1 is ENHRY, CDR2 SYGVKD. Trimming took off 6 bases at V and 0 bases at J, with 15 bases between the two ends. The CDR3 DNA reads as TGTGCCATCAGGCGAGAGCCGGGACTCTCTGGGGCCAACGTCCTGACTTTC. This codes for CAIRREPGLSGANVLTF.

V usage is TRBV5-1 and J usage is TRBJ2-7, with D perhaps TRBD1 (5 bases). The CDR3 extends over 16 amino acids. V shed 0 bases and J shed 1 base, with 14 bases lying between them. Per germline, CDR1 SGHRS and CDR2 YFSETQ. CDR3 sequence (DNA): TGCGCCAGCAGCTTGGGACCGCAGGGTCTATCCTACGAGCAGTACTTC. Protein product: CASSLGPQGLSYEQYF.

V and J are TRBV28 and TRBJ1-3; D is possibly TRBD1 (5 bases). Trimming pared 5 bases from V and 6 bases from J, leaving 17 bases between. The V gene's germline CDR1 is MDHEN and CDR2 SYDVKM. The CDR3 is 15 residues long. As DNA, the CDR3 is TGTGCCAGCAGTCCCCCGGGACCGCTCTCAAACACCATATATTTT. Its protein product is CASSPPGPLSNTIYF.

This chain uses TRBV11-2 with TRBJ2-5, with 8 positions matching TRBD1. V shed 7 bases and J 7 bases; nucleotides not matched to a gene: 14. Germline values: CDR1 SGHAT, CDR2 FQNNGV. This CDR3 has 15 residues. This chain's CDR3 is CASTSDRARSGTQYF. The CDR3 DNA follows: TGTGCCAGCACTTCGGACAGGGCTCGCTCGGGGACCCAGTACTTC.

The V gene is TRBV12-5, the J gene TRBJ2-2, with TRBD2 matching 10 bases. Germline CDR1 reads LGHNT; CDR2 reads FRNRAP. V trimming: 6 bases; J trimming: 3 bases; junction bases outside the gene matches: 7. The CDR3 totals 16 residues. CDR3 protein: CASGPPSGRDTGELFF. CDR3 bases: TGTGCTAGTGGCCCCCCCAGCGGGAGGGACACCGGGGAGCTGTTTTTT.

V and J are TRBV28 and TRBJ2-4; TRBD1 aligns across 8 bases. The CDR3 spans 16 residues. V lost 6 bases, J lost 0 bases, and 7 bases stayed unmatched. Germline CDR1 reads MDHEN; CDR2 reads SYDVKM. As DNA, the CDR3 is TGTGCCAGCAGGTCGGGACAGGTAATAGCCAAAAACATTCAGTACTTC. The encoded protein is CASRSGQVIAKNIQYF.

This chain joins TRBV5-1 and TRBJ2-7, with TRBD1 identical over 8 bases. Germline V gives CDR1 SGHRS, CDR2 YFSETQ. CDR3 size: 13 residues. The ends lost 5 bases at V and 5 bases at J; junction bases unmatched: 6. CDR3 DNA sequence: TGCGCCAGCAGGACAGGGGAATGGGACGAGCAGTACTTC. As protein: CASRTGEWDEQYF.

The CDR3 is CASSETGVEQYF. The DNA of the CDR3 is TGTGCCAGCAGTGAGACAGGGGTCGAGCAGTACTTC. The J gene is TRBJ2-7, the V gene TRBV6-1, with 8 nucleotides matching TRBD1. This CDR3 comprises 12 residues. CDR1 and CDR2 from the germline V gene are MNHNS and SASEGT. J was trimmed by 6 bases and V by 3 bases; bases with no gene match: 1.

This clone was recorded once. The chain is built from TRBV11-2 and TRBJ1-4; D call uncertain. This CDR3 contains 15 residues. From germline, CDR1 is SGHAT and CDR2 FQNNGV. V dropped 2 bases and J dropped 0 bases, with 7 bases sitting between them. The DNA for the CDR3 is TGTGCCAGCAGCTTAAGCCAGACAACTAATGAAAAACTGTTTTTT. It codes for CASSLSQTTNEKLFF.

The CDR3 nucleotides are TGTGCCAGCTCACCGACGGGCGTTAATGAAAAACTGTTTTTT. Translated: CASSPTGVNEKLFF. The V gene is TRBV18, the J gene TRBJ1-4; D call uncertain. Germline V lookup: CDR1 KGHSH, CDR2 LQKENI. V lost 3 bases and J 4 bases, leaving 9 bases between the germline ends. The CDR3 runs 14 residues.

V usage is TRBV5-1 and J usage is TRBJ2-7; 10 bases agree with TRBD2. The CDR3 runs to 16 residues. The germline V gene encodes CDR1 SGHRS and CDR2 YFSETQ. The V segment lost 0 bases and the J segment 2 bases; nucleotides outside the gene matches: 5. CDR3 amino acids: CASSLGFSGRAYEQYF. CDR3 in DNA: TGCGCCAGCAGCTTGGGGTTCAGCGGGAGGGCCTACGAGCAGTACTTC.

CDR3 amino acids: CASKRGRVGQPQHF. Here the CDR3 DNA reads TGTGCCAGCAAAAGGGGACGTGTAGGTCAGCCCCAGCATTTT. The rearrangement links TRBV6-5 to TRBJ1-5; possible D gene TRBD1, 5 bases. V lost 7 bases, J lost 6 bases, and 16 bases lay in between. The germline V gene has CDR1 MNHEY and CDR2 SVGAGI. CDR3 length: 14 residues.

This chain links TRBV25-1 with TRBJ2-2; D is possibly TRBD1 (5 bases). Per germline, CDR1 MGHDK and CDR2 SYGVNS. Trimming took off 3 bases at V and 6 bases at J, with 17 bases between the two ends. This CDR3 has 16 amino acids. CDR3 nucleotides: TGTGCCAGCAGTGAGGTCCAGGGCCCTTTGTCCGGGGAGCTGTTTTTT. It yields the protein CASSEVQGPLSGELFF.

The V gene is TRBV28, the J gene TRBJ1-5; possible D gene TRBD1, 6 bases. Between the trimmed V and J ends, which lost 3 bases and 7 bases, there was a span of 13 bases. Germline CDR1 is MDHEN and CDR2 is SYDVKM. The CDR3 consists of 14 residues. The CDR3 DNA reads TGTGCCAGCAGTTTCAGGGGTAGGGGACAGCCCCAGCATTTT. Its translation is CASSFRGRGQPQHF.

The rearrangement uses TRBV7-8 and TRBJ2-1; 9 bases map to TRBD2. V shed 1 base and J 10 bases; nucleotides not matched to a gene: 20. CDR1 and CDR2 from the germline V gene are SGHVS and FQNEAQ. The CDR3 has 19 amino acids. The CDR3 nucleotides read TGTGCCAGCAGCTTAGGGGGAGGAGGACTAGCGAGACTTATGGGGGAGCAGTTCTTC. It yields the protein CASSLGGGGLARLMGEQFF. Full variable domain (outside the CDR3, taken from reference TRBV7-8 and TRBJ2-1): GAGVSQSPRYKVAKRGQDVALRCDPISGHVSLFWYQQALGQGPEFLTYFQNEAQLDKSGLPSDRFFAERPEGSVSTLKIQRTQQEDSAVYLCASSLGGGGLARLMGEQFFGPGTRLTVL.

This clone was picked up one time. The chain couples TRBV15 to TRBJ2-5, with D perhaps assigned TRBD1 or TRBD2 (6 bases each). V was shortened by 1 base and J by 4 bases, with 13 bases between the two germline ends. This CDR3 region has 15 residues. Germline assignment: CDR1 LNHNV and CDR2 YYDKDF (reference sequence). The CDR3 sequence is CATSRVTGARETQYF. The CDR3 coding sequence is TGTGCCACCAGCAGAGTTACGGGGGCGCGAGAGACCCAGTACTTC.